The clone carrying this TCR beta chain was observed many times. The germline V gene has CDR1 LNHDA and CDR2 SQIVND (reference sequence). CDR3 length: 13 amino acids. J gave up 8 bases and V 9 bases, and 12 bases lay outside the gene matches. Some clones are missing from TCRdb's copy, which holds only in-frame ones; the method was immunoSEQ multiplex PCR. The sample shows approximately 220,000 clones, approximately 83% of them seen only once. These data are taken from a study of blood T cell repertoires in COVID-19. At the level of the study: The origin of the acute and convalescent COVID-19 samples was the United States, Italy and Spain.

This chain links TRBV19 with TRBJ1-1, with 7 nucleotides matching TRBD1. The TCR was taken from a woman aged 40-49 years with active or convalescent COVID-19. The material sequenced was peripheral blood. The CDR3 region is CASTDRKTPEAFF. Written as DNA, the CDR3 is TGTGCCAGCACGGACAGGAAGACTCCGGAAGCTTTCTTT.